Each of the 18 T cell receptor beta chains below was sequenced from the same sample in a study of Graves' ophthalmopathy and Graves' hyperthyroidism. RNA transcripts served as template for amplifying TCR beta CDR3 sequences. First-round RT-PCR employed HTBI primers, with a second-round multiplex PCR after it. Each CDR3 protein gets one entry after TCRdb re-called the multiplex PCR reads with MiXCR. Among about 1.1 million distinct CDR3 sequences, 35% to 40% were seen once, and the ten largest hold approximately 10%. The sequencing sample was made of peripheral blood or thyroid tissue (not recorded which). The receptors derive from an adult man with Graves' hyperthyroidism.

This chain connects TRBV7-8 to TRBJ1-2; TRBD1 aligns across 7 bases. This CDR3 has 12 amino acids. V was pared by 8 bases and J by 8 bases, with 8 bases of the junction left unmatched. Germline assignment: CDR1 SGHVS and CDR2 FQNEAQ. CDR3 in amino acids: CASSTGDMGYTF. The CDR3 nucleotides are TGTGCCAGCTCTACAGGGGACATGGGCTACACCTTC.

This clonotype has a handful of counts. The V gene is TRBV7-9, the J gene TRBJ1-6, with D unresolved. This CDR3 is 14 amino acids long. Trimming left V 5 bases short and J 8 bases short, with 13 bases between. Per germline, CDR1 SEHNR and CDR2 FQNEAQ (reference sequence). For the CDR3, the DNA is TGTGCCAGCAGCCCCACCTCTCCTTATTCACCCCTCCACTTT. This gives the protein CASSPTSPYSPLHF.

The table lists this clonotype with many counts. V gene TRBV7-8 combines with J gene TRBJ2-7; TRBD2 agrees at 15 bases. The CDR3 has 15 residues. Germline-derived CDR1 and CDR2 are SGHVS and FQNEAQ. J was trimmed by 5 bases and V by 5 bases; bases with no gene match: 4. Here the CDR3 DNA reads TGTGCCAGCAGCCCTGGACTAGCGGGAGGGCACGAGCAGTACTTC. This gives the protein CASSPGLAGGHEQYF.

The chain uses TRBV10-3 and TRBJ1-2; D is perhaps TRBD1 (5 bases). CDR3 size: 13 residues. The germline V gene encodes CDR1 ENHRY and CDR2 SYGVKD. The CDR3 here is CASTAGTDYGYTF. Written as DNA, the CDR3 is TGTGCTAGCACCGCTGGGACGGACTATGGCTACACCTTC.

This chain links TRBV9 with TRBJ1-1; no firm D call. Trimming left V 7 bases short and J 4 bases short, with 29 bases between. The CDR3 runs to 18 residues. CDR1 and CDR2 (germline): SGDLS, YYNGEE. The CDR3 nucleotides are TGTGCCAGCTCACCAAGGGCGATTGGGAGAAGGATGAGCACTGAAGCTTTCTTT. It is translated as CASSPRAIGRRMSTEAFF.

This clonotype was observed a few times. The V call is TRBV10-3, the J call TRBJ2-5, with D tentatively TRBD1 or TRBD2 (5 bases each). CDR3 length equals 12 residues. V was pared by 8 bases and J by 5 bases, with 12 bases between. CDR1 and CDR2 (germline): ENHRY, SYGVKD. DNA of the CDR3: TGTGCCATCGGGACGCCCCGGGAGACCCAGTACTTC. Protein product: CAIGTPRETQYF.

Ten or more counts support this clonotype. The chain employs TRBV7-8 and TRBJ2-7, with no clear D. Trimming removed 4 bases from V and 4 bases from J, with 20 bases in between. The CDR3 is 16 amino acids. Germline assignment: CDR1 SGHVS and CDR2 FQNEAQ. CDR3 amino acids: CASSSEPVASSYEQYF. DNA of the CDR3: TGTGCCAGCAGCTCAGAGCCAGTTGCTTCCTCTTACGAGCAGTACTTC.

The chain couples TRBV20-1 to TRBJ2-7; 10 bases match TRBD1. The CDR3 sequence is 13 residues long. CDR1 and CDR2 (germline): DFQATT, SNEGSKA (reference sequence). The junction had 5 bases not matched to a gene; V was cut back by 6 bases and J by 3 bases. CDR3 residues: CSAQDRGLYEQYF. For the CDR3, the DNA is TGCAGTGCACAAGACAGGGGGCTCTACGAGCAGTACTTC.

This rearrangement joins TRBV7-2 to TRBJ1-5; TRBD1 agrees at 8 bases. The V segment lost 2 bases and the J segment 7 bases; nucleotides outside the gene matches: 7. This CDR3 has 15 residues. The germline CDR1 and CDR2 sequences are SGHTA and FQGNSA. CDR3 in amino acids: CASSLRTGTGQPQHF. CDR3 DNA: TGTGCCAGCAGCTTACGGACAGGGACAGGACAGCCCCAGCATTTT.

To note about this clonotype: At one boundary the junction diverges from the germline segment, which might be a read error. The chain is built from TRBV7-9 and TRBJ2-1; tentatively, D is TRBD1 (6 bases). The closer fit of TRBJ2-7 to the DNA end suggests the J call may be wrong. CDR1 SEHNR and CDR2 FQNEAQ come from the germline V gene (reference sequence). There are 14 residues in the CDR3. The CDR3 spells CASSHPTGSHEQYF. The CDR3, as DNA: TGCGCCAGCAGCCATCCTACAGGGTCCCACGAGCAGTACTTC.

The table lists this clonotype with many counts. This chain uses TRBV9 with TRBJ2-5; a possible D gene is TRBD1 (5 bases). Trimming left V 0 bases short and J 4 bases short, with 10 bases between. Germline lookup yields CDR1 SGDLS and CDR2 YYNGEE. The CDR3 consists of 14 residues. This CDR3 is CASSVDGAGETQYF. CDR3 nucleotide sequence: TGTGCCAGCAGCGTAGATGGGGCTGGAGAGACCCAGTACTTC.

This clonotype came up many times. The rearrangement links TRBV6-5 to TRBJ1-4, with a possible D match to TRBD1 (5 bases). Trimming removed 0 bases from V and 8 bases from J, with 16 bases in between. Germline-derived CDR1 and CDR2 are MNHEY and SVGAGI. This CDR3 contains 16 residues. The CDR3 sequence: CASSYSNGAHGEKLFF. CDR3 bases: TGTGCCAGCAGTTACTCGAATGGGGCGCACGGCGAAAAACTGTTTTTT.

Comment on this clonotype: With a much larger clone just one base away, this may be a read error. The genes are TRBV7-9 and TRBJ2-7; D is possibly TRBD2 (5 bases). Germline V gene sequence: CDR1 SEHNR, CDR2 FQNEAQ (reference sequence). The CDR3 runs to 14 residues. The CDR3: CASSISPGSYGQYF. The DNA of the CDR3 is TGTGCCAGCAGTATCAGTCCGGGAAGCTACGGGCAGTACTTC. Full variable domain (rest looked up from reference TRBV7-9 and TRBJ2-7): DTGVSQNPRHKITKRGQNVTFRCDPISEHNRLYWYRQTLGQGPEFLTYFQNEAQLEKSRLLSDRFSAERPKGSFSTLEIQRTEQGDSAMYLCASSISPGSYGQYFGPGTRLTVT.

The chain's CDR3 is CASSQVGPSYNEQFF. The CDR3 nucleotides are TGTGCCAGCAGCCAAGTCGGTCCATCCTACAATGAGCAGTTCTTC. The V and J genes are TRBV14 and TRBJ2-1, with D uncertain. The CDR3 is made up of 15 amino acids. Between the trimmed V and J ends, which lost 1 base and 1 base, there was a span of 8 bases. From germline, CDR1 is SGHDN and CDR2 FVKESK.

The chain uses TRBV11-1 and TRBJ1-6; D call uncertain. Germline V CDR1 and CDR2: SGHAT, FQDESV (reference sequence). The CDR3 has 16 amino acids. Trimming stripped 6 bases from V and 9 bases from J, with 21 bases between. CDR3 coding DNA: TGTGCCAGCAGTTACTCGGAACACCTTGCTCGTTCACCCCTCCACTTT. Protein sequence: CASSYSEHLARSPLHF.

This clonotype occurred a few times. The chain uses TRBV11-2 and TRBJ2-7, with TRBD1 matching 7 bases. Losses at the gene ends were 8 bases for V and 2 bases for J; bases not matched to a gene: 15. The CDR3 runs 16 residues. Germline loops: CDR1 SGHAT, CDR2 FQNNGV. In DNA form, the CDR3 reads TGTGCCAGCCCACCAGGGTCCGGGACAGCCACCTACGAGCAGTACTTC. Protein: CASPPGSGTATYEQYF.

The chain combines TRBV29-1 with TRBJ2-5, with 12 bases fitting TRBD2. V was pared by 8 bases and J by 4 bases, with 5 bases of the junction left unmatched. The V gene's germline CDR1 is SQVTM and CDR2 ANQGSEA. There are 13 residues in the CDR3. The CDR3 bases are TGCAGCCGCGCGGGACTAGCGGGAGAGACCCAGTACTTC. Its protein is CSRAGLAGETQYF.

V is TRBV20-1 and J is TRBJ2-7, with D uncertain. This CDR3 is built from 14 residues. Germline lookup yields CDR1 DFQATT and CDR2 SNEGSKA (reference sequence). The CDR3 nucleotides read TGCAGGGCGGACGGAATAGAATTCGGCTACGAGCAGTACTTC. It translates to CRADGIEFGYEQYF.